The rows below give T cell receptor beta chains drawn from one sample of a study of cytomegalovirus exposure and HLA in healthy donors. Clones were read by immunoSEQ multiplex PCR, and TCRdb kept only the in-frame ones, dropping some. The sample lists approximately 180,000 clones, roughly 73% occurring once. Sequencing was carried out using PBMCs. These receptors were collected from a woman aged 30 to 39 in good health and CMV-seronegative. The CDR3 runs from the conserved cysteine through the conserved F or W. A D gene is named only where the DNA matches it firmly. Size tells how often a clone was seen (once, few, many) or the class of an expanded clone, and some rows leave it out.

j_gene: TRBJ2-1
v_gene: TRBV6-1
abundance: NA
d_gene: TRBD2
CDR3aa: CASSPLAGSYNEQFF
CDR3nt: TGTGCCAGCAGTCCGCTAGCGGGGTCCTACAATGAGCAGTTCTTC

j_gene: TRBJ1-6
v_gene: TRBV5-1
abundance: once
d_gene: TRBD1
CDR3aa: CASSLEGAQDSPLHF
CDR3nt: TGCGCCAGCAGCTTGGAGGGGGCGCAGGATTCACCCCTCCACTTT

j_gene: TRBJ2-1
v_gene: TRBV5-1
abundance: NA
d_gene: NA
CDR3aa: CASSLSPWTEREFF
CDR3nt: TGCGCCAGCAGCTTGTCCCCATGGACAGAAAGGGAGTTCTTC

j_gene: TRBJ1-5
v_gene: TRBV6-5
abundance: few
d_gene: TRBD1
CDR3aa: CASQDRNSNQPQHF
CDR3nt: TGTGCCAGCCAGGACAGGAACTCCAATCAGCCCCAGCATTTT

j_gene: TRBJ2-1
v_gene: TRBV5-1
abundance: NA
d_gene: NA
CDR3aa: CASSSQGGEQFF
CDR3nt: TGCGCCAGCAGCTCTCAGGGGGGCGAGCAGTTCTTC

j_gene: TRBJ2-5
v_gene: TRBV5-1
abundance: NA
d_gene: NA
CDR3aa: CASSLQGPGETQYF
CDR3nt: TGCGCCAGCAGCTTACAGGGTCCCGGAGAGACCCAGTACTTC

j_gene: TRBJ2-1
v_gene: TRBV7-8
abundance: NA
d_gene: NA
CDR3aa: CASSRSGTSYNEQFF
CDR3nt: TGTGCCAGCAGCCGCAGCGGAACCAGCTACAATGAGCAGTTCTTC

j_gene: TRBJ2-1
v_gene: TRBV7-8
abundance: NA
d_gene: NA
CDR3aa: CASSTITGRISYNEQFF
CDR3nt: TGTGCCAGCAGTACAATTACAGGGCGGATCTCCTACAATGAGCAGTTCTTC

j_gene: TRBJ2-1
v_gene: TRBV7-9
abundance: NA
d_gene: TRBD2
CDR3aa: CASSYTSDKYNEQFF
CDR3nt: TGTGCCAGCAGCTACACTAGCGATAAATACAATGAGCAGTTCTTC

j_gene: TRBJ1-1
v_gene: TRBV29-1
abundance: NA
d_gene: NA
CDR3aa: CKHLDTEAFF
CDR3nt: TGCAAACACCTGGACACAGAAGCTTTCTTT

j_gene: TRBJ1-2
v_gene: TRBV27
abundance: NA
d_gene: TRBD1
CDR3aa: CASSLGDRLHDYGYTF
CDR3nt: TGTGCCAGCAGTTTAGGGGACAGGCTTCACGACTATGGCTACACCTTC